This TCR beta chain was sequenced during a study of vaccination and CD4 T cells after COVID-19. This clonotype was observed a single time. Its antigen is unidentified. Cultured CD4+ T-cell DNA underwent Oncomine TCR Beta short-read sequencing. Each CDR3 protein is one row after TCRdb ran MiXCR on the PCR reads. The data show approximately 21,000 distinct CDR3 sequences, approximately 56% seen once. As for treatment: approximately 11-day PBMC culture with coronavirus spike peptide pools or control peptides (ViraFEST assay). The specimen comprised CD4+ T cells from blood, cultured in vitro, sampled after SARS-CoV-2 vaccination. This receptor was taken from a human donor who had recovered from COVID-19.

The CDR3 DNA reads TGTGCCAGCAGTGGACCAATTGGGGTGAACACTGAAGCTTTCTTT. Encoded protein: CASSGPIGVNTEAFF. The chain uses TRBV12-3 or TRBV12-4 and TRBJ1-1; no firm D call. Trimming removed 5 bases at V and 0 bases at J, with 13 bases between. The CDR3 spans 15 residues.